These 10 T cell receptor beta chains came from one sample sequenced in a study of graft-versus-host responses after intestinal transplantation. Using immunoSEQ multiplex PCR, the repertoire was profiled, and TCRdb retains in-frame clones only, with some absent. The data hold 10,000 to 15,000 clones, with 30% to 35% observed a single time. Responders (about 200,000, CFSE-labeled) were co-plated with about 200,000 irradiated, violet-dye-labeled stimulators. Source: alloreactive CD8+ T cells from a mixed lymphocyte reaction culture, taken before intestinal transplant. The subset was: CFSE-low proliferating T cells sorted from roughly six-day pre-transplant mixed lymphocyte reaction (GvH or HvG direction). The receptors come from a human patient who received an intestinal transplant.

The CDR3 loop is CASSQEAEFNTGELFF. CDR3 DNA: TGCGCCAGCAGCCAAGAGGCGGAATTTAACACCGGGGAGCTGTTTTTT. The chain is built from TRBV4-1 and TRBJ2-2; no clear D gene. Germline CDR1 MGHRA, CDR2 YSYEKL. CDR3 length equals 16 residues. Trimming took off 0 bases at V and 2 bases at J, with 10 bases between the two ends.

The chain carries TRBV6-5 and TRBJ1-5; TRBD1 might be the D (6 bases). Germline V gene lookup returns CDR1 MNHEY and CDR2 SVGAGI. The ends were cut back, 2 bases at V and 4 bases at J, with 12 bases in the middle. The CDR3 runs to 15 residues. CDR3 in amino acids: CASSYLKGGNQPQHF. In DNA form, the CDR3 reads TGTGCCAGCAGTTACCTCAAAGGGGGAAATCAGCCCCAGCATTTT.

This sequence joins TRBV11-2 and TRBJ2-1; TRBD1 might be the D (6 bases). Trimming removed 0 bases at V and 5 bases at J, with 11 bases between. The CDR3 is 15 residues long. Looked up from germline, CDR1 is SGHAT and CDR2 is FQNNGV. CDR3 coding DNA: TGTGCCAGCAGCTTAGATTCACAGGGAAACAATGAGCAGTTCTTC. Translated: CASSLDSQGNNEQFF.

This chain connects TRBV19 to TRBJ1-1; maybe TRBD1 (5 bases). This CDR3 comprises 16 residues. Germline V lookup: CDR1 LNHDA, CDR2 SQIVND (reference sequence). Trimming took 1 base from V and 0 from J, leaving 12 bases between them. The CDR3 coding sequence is TGTGCCAGTAGTATAGCGGGACGGATCATGAACACTGAAGCTTTCTTT. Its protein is CASSIAGRIMNTEAFF.

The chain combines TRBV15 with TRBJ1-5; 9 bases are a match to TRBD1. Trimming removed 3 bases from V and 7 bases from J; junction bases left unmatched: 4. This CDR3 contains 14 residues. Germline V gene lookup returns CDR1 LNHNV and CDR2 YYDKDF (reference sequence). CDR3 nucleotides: TGTGCCACCAGCAGCTGGACAGGGGAACAGCCCCAGCATTTT. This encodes CATSSWTGEQPQHF.

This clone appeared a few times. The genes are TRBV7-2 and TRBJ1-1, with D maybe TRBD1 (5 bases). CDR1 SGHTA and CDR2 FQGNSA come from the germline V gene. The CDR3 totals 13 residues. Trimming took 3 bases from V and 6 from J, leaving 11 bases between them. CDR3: CASSFPGAAEAFF. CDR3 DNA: TGTGCCAGCAGCTTTCCTGGGGCTGCTGAAGCTTTCTTT.

CDR3 amino acids: CASSQVGGARNQPQHF. The CDR3 nucleotides read TGTGCCAGCAGCCAAGTTGGAGGGGCGCGCAATCAGCCCCAGCATTTT. This rearrangement joins TRBV4-2 to TRBJ1-5; D might be TRBD1 (5 bases). This CDR3 is 16 amino acids long. Trimming shortened V by 1 base and J by 2 bases, and 12 bases separated the two germline ends. Germline CDR1 LGHNA, CDR2 YNFKEQ.

CDR3 sequence (DNA): TGTGCCAGCAGTCCTCGGACAGGGATCAATCAGCCCCAGCATTTT. Translation: CASSPRTGINQPQHF. The rearrangement links TRBV6-9 to TRBJ1-5; 8 nucleotides agree with TRBD1. Germline V gives CDR1 MNHGY, CDR2 SVAAGI. With 5 bases clipped from V and 3 bases from J, the junction kept 6 bases outside the gene matches. The CDR3 runs to 15 residues.

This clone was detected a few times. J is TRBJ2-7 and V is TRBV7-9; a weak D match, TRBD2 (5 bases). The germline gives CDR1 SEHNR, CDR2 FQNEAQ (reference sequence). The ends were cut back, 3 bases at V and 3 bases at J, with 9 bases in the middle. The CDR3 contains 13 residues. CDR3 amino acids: CASSFTRDYEQYF. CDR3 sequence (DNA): TGTGCCAGCAGCTTCACCCGGGACTACGAGCAGTACTTC.

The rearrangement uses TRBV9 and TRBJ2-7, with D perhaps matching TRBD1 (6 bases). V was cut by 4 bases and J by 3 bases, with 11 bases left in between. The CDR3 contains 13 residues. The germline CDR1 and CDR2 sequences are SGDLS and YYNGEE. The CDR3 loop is CASSPTGHYEQYF. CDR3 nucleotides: TGTGCCAGCAGCCCCACAGGGCACTACGAGCAGTACTTC.